This is a list of T cell receptor beta chains from one sample in a study of human T cells and chemical hapten exposure. Via MiXCR, TCRdb re-called the RACE reads, giving one row per CDR3 protein. The sample records about 120,000 distinct CDR3 sequences, approximately 13% being singletons. Sequencing used whole blood, obtained in connection with sensitization to the hapten diphenylcyclopropenone (DPC). Every receptor here comes from a young woman with alopecia areata. Some clones in this sample may be carry-over from other donors' samples. CDR3s leave out the opening cysteine and the closing phenylalanine or tryptophan.

v_call: TRBV11-2; cdr3_aa: ASSRGPSMAGELF
v_call: TRBV20-1; cdr3_aa: SATRRVSDTEAF
v_call: TRBV12-3/TRBV12-4; cdr3_aa: ASSPTGSGETQY
v_call: TRBV2; cdr3_aa: ASNPGAPRQF
v_call: TRBV29-1; cdr3_aa: SVRGTSGGSSYEQY
v_call: TRBV5-3; cdr3_aa: ARSITGIYEQY
v_call: TRBV7-2; cdr3_aa: ASSYRVTPFTEAF
v_call: TRBV18; cdr3_aa: ASSPSGGAYNEQF
v_call: TRBV27; cdr3_aa: ASSLRVHTEAF
v_call: TRBV20-1; cdr3_aa: SAREQGRTEAF
v_call: TRBV4-2; cdr3_aa: ASSQVAYTYNEQF
v_call: TRBV20-1; cdr3_aa: SALRDTYGYT
v_call: TRBV18; cdr3_aa: ASSVQGFGYT
v_call: TRBV18; cdr3_aa: ASSPGAAGNTIY
v_call: TRBV6-2/TRBV6-3; cdr3_aa: ASSSPIPGLAGSRGTQY
v_call: TRBV20-1; cdr3_aa: SASRQGLNTEAF
v_call: TRBV12-3/TRBV12-4; cdr3_aa: ASSKSRLAGFHEQF